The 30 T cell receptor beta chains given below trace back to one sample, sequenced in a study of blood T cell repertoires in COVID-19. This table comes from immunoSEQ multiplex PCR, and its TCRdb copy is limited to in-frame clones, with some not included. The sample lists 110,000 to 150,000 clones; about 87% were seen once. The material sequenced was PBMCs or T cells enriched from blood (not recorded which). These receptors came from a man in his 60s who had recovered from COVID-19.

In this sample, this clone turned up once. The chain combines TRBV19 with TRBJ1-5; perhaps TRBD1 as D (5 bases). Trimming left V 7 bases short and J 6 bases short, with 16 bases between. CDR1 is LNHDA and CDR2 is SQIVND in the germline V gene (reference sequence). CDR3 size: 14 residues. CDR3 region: CASNMGPRFQPQHF. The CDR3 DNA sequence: TGTGCCAGTAACATGGGGCCCCGGTTTCAGCCCCAGCATTTT.

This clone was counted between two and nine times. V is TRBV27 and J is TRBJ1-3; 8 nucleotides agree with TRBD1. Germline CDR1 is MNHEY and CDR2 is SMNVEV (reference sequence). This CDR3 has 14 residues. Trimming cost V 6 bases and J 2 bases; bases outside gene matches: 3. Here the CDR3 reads CASRTGAPGNTIYF. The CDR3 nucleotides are TGTGCCAGCAGGACAGGGGCTCCTGGAAACACCATATATTTT.

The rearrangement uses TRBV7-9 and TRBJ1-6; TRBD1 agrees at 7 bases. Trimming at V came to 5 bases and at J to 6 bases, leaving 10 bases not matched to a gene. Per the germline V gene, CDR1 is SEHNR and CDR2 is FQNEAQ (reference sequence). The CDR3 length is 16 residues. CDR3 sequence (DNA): TGTGCCAGCAGCCCGCAGAGACAGGGTAGTAATTCACCCCTCCACTTT. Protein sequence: CASSPQRQGSNSPLHF.

CDR3 sequence (DNA): TGTGCCAGTAGTCTAGCGGGGGTTGAGACCCAGTACTTC. It encodes CASSLAGVETQYF. The V and J genes are TRBV19 and TRBJ2-5; TRBD2 matches 10 bases. V lost 5 bases to trimming and J lost 5 bases; unmatched junction nucleotides: 2. The CDR3 loop spans 13 amino acids. Germline-derived CDR1 and CDR2 are LNHDA and SQIVND (reference sequence). The whole variable domain, remainder taken from reference TRBV19 and TRBJ2-5, is DGGITQSPKYLFRKEGQNVTLSCEQNLNHDAMYWYRQDPGQGLRLIYYSQIVNDFQKGDIAEGYSVSREKKESFPLTVTSAQKNPTAFYLCASSLAGVETQYFGPGTRLLVL.

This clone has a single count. The DNA for the CDR3 is TGTGCCACCAGCAGAGATCGGGTGAGGAACGGCTACACCTTC. It specifies CATSRDRVRNGYTF. This chain joins TRBV15 and TRBJ1-2; D not resolved. The ends were cut back, 0 bases at V and 8 bases at J, with 13 bases in the middle. Germline values: CDR1 LNHNV, CDR2 YYDKDF (reference sequence). This CDR3 contains 14 residues.

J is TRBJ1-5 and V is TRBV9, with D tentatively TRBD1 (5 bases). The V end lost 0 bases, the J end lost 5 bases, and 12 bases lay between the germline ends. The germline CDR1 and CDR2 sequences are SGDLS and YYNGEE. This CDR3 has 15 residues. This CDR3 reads CASSVGPDSDQPQHF. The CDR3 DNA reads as TGTGCCAGCAGCGTAGGCCCCGACAGTGATCAGCCCCAGCATTTT.

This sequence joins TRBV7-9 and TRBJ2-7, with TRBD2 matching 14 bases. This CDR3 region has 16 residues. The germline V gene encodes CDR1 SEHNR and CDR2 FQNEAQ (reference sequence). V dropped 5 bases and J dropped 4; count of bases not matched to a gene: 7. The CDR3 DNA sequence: TGTGCCAGCAGCAAGACTAGCGGGAGGGCCTCTTACGAGCAGTACTTC. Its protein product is CASSKTSGRASYEQYF.

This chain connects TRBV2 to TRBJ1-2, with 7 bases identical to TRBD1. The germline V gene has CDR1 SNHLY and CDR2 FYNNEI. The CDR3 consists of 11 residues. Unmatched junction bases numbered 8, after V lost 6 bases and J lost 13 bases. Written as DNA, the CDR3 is TGTGCCAGCAGCGATAACAGGGGAAGCACCTTC. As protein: CASSDNRGSTF.

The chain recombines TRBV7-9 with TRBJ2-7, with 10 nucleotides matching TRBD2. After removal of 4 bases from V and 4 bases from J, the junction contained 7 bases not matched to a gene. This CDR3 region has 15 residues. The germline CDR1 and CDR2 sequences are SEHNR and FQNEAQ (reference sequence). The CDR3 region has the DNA TGTGCCAGCAGCTCTCAGCGGGAGGGCCGTTACGAGCAGTACTTC. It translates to CASSSQREGRYEQYF.

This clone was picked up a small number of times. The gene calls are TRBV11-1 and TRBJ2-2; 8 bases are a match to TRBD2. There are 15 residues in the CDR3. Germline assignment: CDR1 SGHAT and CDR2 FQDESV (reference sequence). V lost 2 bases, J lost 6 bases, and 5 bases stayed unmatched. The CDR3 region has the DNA TGTGCCAGCAGCTTACTAGCGGGTTTATCCGGGGAGCTGTTTTTT. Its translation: CASSLLAGLSGELFF. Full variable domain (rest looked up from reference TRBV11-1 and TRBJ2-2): EAEVAQSPRYKITEKSQAVAFWCDPISGHATLYWYRQILGQGPELLVQFQDESVVDDSQLPKDRFSAERLKGVDSTLKIQPAELGDSAMYLCASSLLAGLSGELFFGEGSRLTVL.

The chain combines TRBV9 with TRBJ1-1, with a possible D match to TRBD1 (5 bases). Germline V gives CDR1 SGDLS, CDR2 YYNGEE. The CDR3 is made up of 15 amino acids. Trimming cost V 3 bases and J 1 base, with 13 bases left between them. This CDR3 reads CASSDRGTSNTEAFF. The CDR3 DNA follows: TGTGCCAGCAGCGACCGCGGGACGTCGAACACTGAAGCTTTCTTT.

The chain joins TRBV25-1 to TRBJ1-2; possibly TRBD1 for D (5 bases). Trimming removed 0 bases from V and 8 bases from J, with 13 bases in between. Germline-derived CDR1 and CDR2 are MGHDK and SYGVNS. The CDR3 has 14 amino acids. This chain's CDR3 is CASSEYAGRTGYTF. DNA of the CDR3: TGTGCCAGCAGTGAATATGCAGGGCGAACGGGCTACACCTTC.

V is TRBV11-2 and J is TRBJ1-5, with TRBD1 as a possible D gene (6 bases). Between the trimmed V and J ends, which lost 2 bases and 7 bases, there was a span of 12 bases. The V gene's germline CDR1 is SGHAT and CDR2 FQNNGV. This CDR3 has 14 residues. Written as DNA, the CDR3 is TGTGCCAGCAGCTTACAGGGTAGGGGGCAGCCCCAGCATTTT. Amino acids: CASSLQGRGQPQHF.

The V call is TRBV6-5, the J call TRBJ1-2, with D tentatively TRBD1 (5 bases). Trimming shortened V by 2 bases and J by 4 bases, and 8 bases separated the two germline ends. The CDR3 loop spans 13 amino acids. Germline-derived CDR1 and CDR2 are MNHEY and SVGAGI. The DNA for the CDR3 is TGTGCCAGCAGTTACACAGGAGCCTATGGCTACACCTTC. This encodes CASSYTGAYGYTF.

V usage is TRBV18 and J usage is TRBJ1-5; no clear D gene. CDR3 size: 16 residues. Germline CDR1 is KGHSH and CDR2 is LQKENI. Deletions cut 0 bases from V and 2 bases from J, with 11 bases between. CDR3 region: CASSPPSGGRNQPQHF. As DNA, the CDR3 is TGTGCCAGCTCACCACCCTCGGGCGGGCGCAATCAGCCCCAGCATTTT. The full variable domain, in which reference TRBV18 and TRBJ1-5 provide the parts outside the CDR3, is NAGVMQNPRHLVRRRGQEARLRCSPMKGHSHVYWYRQLPEEGLKFMVYLQKENIIDESGMPKERFSAEFPKEGPSILRIQQVVRGDSAAYFCASSPPSGGRNQPQHFGDGTRLSIL.

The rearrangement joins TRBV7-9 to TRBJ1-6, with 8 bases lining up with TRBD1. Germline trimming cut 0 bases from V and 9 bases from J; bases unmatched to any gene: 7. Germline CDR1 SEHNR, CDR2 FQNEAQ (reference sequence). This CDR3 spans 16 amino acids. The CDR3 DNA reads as TGTGCCAGCAGCTTAGCGCTTGGACAGGGTTTTTCACCCCTCCACTTT. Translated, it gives CASSLALGQGFSPLHF.

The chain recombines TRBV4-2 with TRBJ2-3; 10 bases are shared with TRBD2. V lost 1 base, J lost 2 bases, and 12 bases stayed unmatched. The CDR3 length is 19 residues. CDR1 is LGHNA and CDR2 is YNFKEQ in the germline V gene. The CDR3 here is CASSQVGLAGVRDTDTQYF. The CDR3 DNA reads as TGTGCCAGCAGCCAAGTCGGGCTAGCGGGGGTTCGAGACACAGATACGCAGTATTTT.

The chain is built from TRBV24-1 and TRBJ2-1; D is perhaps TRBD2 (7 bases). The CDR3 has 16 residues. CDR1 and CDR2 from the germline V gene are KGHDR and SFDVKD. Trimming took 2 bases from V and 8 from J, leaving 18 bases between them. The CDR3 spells CATSDWGGGALDEQFF. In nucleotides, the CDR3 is TGTGCCACCAGTGATTGGGGGGGCGGCGCTCTGGATGAGCAGTTCTTC.

CDR3 amino acids: CASSSDGQGAQPQHF. The DNA for the CDR3 is TGTGCCAGCAGCTCCGATGGACAGGGCGCTCAGCCCCAGCATTTT. The chain has TRBV7-8 and TRBJ1-5; 8 bases match TRBD1. Looked up from germline, CDR1 is SGHVS and CDR2 is FQNEAQ. V gave up 4 bases and J gave up 6 bases; unmatched junction bases: 8. The CDR3 is 15 amino acids.

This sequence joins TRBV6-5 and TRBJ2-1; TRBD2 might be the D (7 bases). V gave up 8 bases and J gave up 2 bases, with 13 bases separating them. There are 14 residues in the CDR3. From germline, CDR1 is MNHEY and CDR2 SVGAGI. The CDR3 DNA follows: TGTGCCAGCCTTAGGGGGGGGCCCTACAATGAGCAGTTCTTC. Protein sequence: CASLRGGPYNEQFF.

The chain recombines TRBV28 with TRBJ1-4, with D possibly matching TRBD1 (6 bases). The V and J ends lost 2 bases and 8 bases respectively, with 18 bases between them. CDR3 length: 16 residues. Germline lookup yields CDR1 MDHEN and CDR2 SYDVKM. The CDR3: CASSLPLGRGAEKLFF. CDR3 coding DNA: TGTGCCAGCAGTTTACCGCTGGGCAGGGGCGCGGAAAAACTGTTTTTT.

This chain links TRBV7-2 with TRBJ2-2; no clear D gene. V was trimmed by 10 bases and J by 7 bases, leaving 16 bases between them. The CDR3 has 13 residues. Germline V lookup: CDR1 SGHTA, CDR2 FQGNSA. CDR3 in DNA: TGTGCCACCCAGACATTTTTGGTCGGGGAGCTGTTTTTT. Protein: CATQTFLVGELFF.

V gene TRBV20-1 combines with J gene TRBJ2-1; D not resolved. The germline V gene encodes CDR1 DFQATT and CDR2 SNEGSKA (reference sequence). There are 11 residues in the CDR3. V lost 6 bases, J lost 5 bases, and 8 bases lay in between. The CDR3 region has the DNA TGCAGTGCGGAGACGAACAATGAGCAGTTCTTC. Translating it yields CSAETNNEQFF.

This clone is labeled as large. CDR3 protein: CASSVGDRGRDTEAFF. The CDR3 nucleotides read TGTGCCAGCAGCGTAGGGGACAGGGGGCGGGACACTGAAGCTTTCTTT. J is TRBJ1-1 and V is TRBV9; 12 nucleotides match TRBD1. Germline lookup yields CDR1 SGDLS and CDR2 YYNGEE. The CDR3 has 16 amino acids. With 0 bases clipped from V and 3 bases from J, the junction kept 3 bases outside the gene matches.

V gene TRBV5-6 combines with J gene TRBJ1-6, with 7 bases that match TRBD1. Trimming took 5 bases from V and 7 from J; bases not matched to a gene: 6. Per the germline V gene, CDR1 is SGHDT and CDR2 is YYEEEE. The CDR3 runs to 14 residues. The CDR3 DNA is TGTGCCAGCAGGCCCGACAGGGTGAATTCACCCCTCCACTTT. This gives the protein CASRPDRVNSPLHF. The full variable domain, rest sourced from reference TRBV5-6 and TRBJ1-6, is DAGVTQSPTHLIKTRGQQVTLRCSPKSGHDTVSWYQQALGQGPQFIFQYYEEEERQRGNFPDRFSGHQFPNYSSELNVNALLLGDSALYLCASRPDRVNSPLHFGNGTRLTVT.

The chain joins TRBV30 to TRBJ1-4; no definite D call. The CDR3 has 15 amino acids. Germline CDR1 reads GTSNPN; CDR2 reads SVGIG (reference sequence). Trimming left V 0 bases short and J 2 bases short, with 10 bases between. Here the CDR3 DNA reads TGTGCCTGGAGTGTCCTTACTCGGACTAATGAAAAACTGTTTTTT. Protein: CAWSVLTRTNEKLFF.

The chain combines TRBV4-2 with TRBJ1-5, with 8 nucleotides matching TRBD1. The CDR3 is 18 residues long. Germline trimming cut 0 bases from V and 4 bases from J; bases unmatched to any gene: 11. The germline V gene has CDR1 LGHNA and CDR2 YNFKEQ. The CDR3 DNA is TGTGCCAGCAGCCAAGATCCGGTCGGACAGGGAAGAAATCAGCCCCAGCATTTT. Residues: CASSQDPVGQGRNQPQHF.

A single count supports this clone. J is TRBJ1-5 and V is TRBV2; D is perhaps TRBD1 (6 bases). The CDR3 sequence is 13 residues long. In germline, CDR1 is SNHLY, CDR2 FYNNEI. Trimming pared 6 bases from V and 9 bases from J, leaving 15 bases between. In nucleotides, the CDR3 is TGTGCCAGCAGCGGACAGAAGGGTGGGCCCCAGCATTTT. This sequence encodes CASSGQKGGPQHF.

The CDR3, as DNA: TGTGCCACCAGTGATACGACTAGCGGGAGCCCAGACGAGCAGTACTTC. Residues: CATSDTTSGSPDEQYF. The chain carries TRBV24-1 and TRBJ2-7; TRBD2 aligns across 12 bases. Germline-derived CDR1 and CDR2 are KGHDR and SFDVKD. The CDR3 is made up of 16 amino acids. V lost 3 bases and J lost 5; bases outside the gene matches: 7.

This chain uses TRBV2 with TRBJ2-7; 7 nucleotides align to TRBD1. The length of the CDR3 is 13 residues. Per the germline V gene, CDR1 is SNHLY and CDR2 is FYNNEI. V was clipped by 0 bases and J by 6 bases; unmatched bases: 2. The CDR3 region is CASSEASGGEQYF. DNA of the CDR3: TGTGCCAGCAGTGAAGCCTCAGGGGGCGAGCAGTACTTC. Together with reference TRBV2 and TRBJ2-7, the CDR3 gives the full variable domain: EPEVTQTPSHQVTQMGQEVILRCVPISNHLYFYWYRQILGQKVEFLVSFYNNEISEKSEIFDDQFSVERPDGSNFTLKIRSTKLEDSAMYFCASSEASGGEQYFGPGTRLTVT.